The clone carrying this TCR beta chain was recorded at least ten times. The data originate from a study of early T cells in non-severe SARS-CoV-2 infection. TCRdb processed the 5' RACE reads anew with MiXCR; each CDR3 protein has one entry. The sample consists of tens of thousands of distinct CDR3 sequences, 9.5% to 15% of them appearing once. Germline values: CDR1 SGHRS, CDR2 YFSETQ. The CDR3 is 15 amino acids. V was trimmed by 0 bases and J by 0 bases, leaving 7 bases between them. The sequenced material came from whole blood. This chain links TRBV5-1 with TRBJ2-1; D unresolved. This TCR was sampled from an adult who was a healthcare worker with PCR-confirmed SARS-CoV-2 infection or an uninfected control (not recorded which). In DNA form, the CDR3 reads TGCGCCAGCAGCTTGGGGGCACCCTCCTACAATGAGCAGTTCTTC. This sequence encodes CASSLGAPSYNEQFF.